Below, one T cell receptor beta chain is given with its context. This clonotype was observed a few times. This clone's antigen is unknown. The record has no base qualities; no much larger clone is one base away. This record belongs to a study of identical twins (dated by TCRdb to the mid-2010s). General notes on the study: The study deep-sequenced TCR alpha and beta repertoires from monozygotic twins, unrelated adults of various ages and cord blood to test whether fetal clonotypes persist. To rule out contamination, the twin experiments were replicated at different times with different library preparation protocols. What the study reported, not specific to this receptor: Because the same donors could not be followed over many years, the conclusions depended on cross-sectional statistical analysis. Compared with coincidental sharing between unrelated individuals, out-of-frame TCR alpha sequences shared between twins had an excess of sequences with low generation probability. In beta out-of-frame sequences, excess twin sharing was weaker, because having fewer shared sequences lowered the signal-to-noise ratio. Fewer insertions were carried by abundant cord blood beta clonotypes; a weaker similar trend was observed in young adult naive repertoires, while no such trend was observed in memory repertoires. In monozygotic twins, out-of-frame TCR alpha sharing was systematically underestimated by recombination models, although the models agreed with sharing between unrelated individuals. Invariant T cells such as MAIT and iNKT could partly confound zero-insertion analyses, though diverse VJ usage argued against this for most clonotypes.

Per the germline V gene (reference sequence), SGHKS is the CDR1 and YYEKEE is the CDR2. V loses 4 bases, J loses 0 bases, and the germline ends lie 15 bases apart. The CDR3 spans 16 residues, from the cysteine through the phenylalanine. The sequence is cut down to CDR3 DNA, 48 bases in frame from base 1. Only healthy Caucasian donors were included. Three pairs of female monozygotic twins, all aged about 18 to 29 years, were included in the twin cohort. Peripheral blood mononuclear cells were the source from which RNA for the TCR libraries was isolated. The library was built by means of 5' RACE. Sequenced using an Illumina HiSeq 2000. A universal primer binding site was introduced by template switching, and a unique molecular identifier was present in the final cDNA, enabling accurate counting of TCR cDNA molecules. Specific primers in the conserved constant-segment region were used to synthesize first-strand cDNA for the TCR alpha and beta chains. To control for contamination, every cDNA library carried two barcodes: a SMART-Mk sample barcode plus Illumina barcodes. Two successive PCR steps introduced TruSeq adapter sequences along with Illumina sample barcodes. The TCR alpha and beta cDNA libraries were sequenced on the Illumina HiSeq platform using custom primers. The study's own analysis went as follows. MiGEC processed the raw reads to extract unique molecular identifiers, while MiXCR was used to determine the CDR3 positions. Recombination models were inferred per individual with the repgenHMM and IGoR tools using an EM algorithm. Shared clonotype analysis was performed with the tcR package in R, normalizing sharing by the product of cloneset sizes. Out-of-frame nonproductive sequences were analyzed to study raw recombination free of thymic and clonal selection effects. The public sequencing data were trimmed at Q25 with fastp and processed into clonotypes with MiXCR by TCRdb, which kept only in-frame beta chains. Merged by CDR3 protein, the rows form single entries marked with the most common genes and DNA. The V and J calls here are based on TCRdb, not the publication. For this sample the table gives around 650,000 distinct CDR3 sequences, of which under 8.5% were detected only once. The top ten constitute around 1.6% of the sample.

In addition, the sample was reused for a study of yellow fever vaccine responses in identical twins. That second publication adds: The authors reported that the T cell response to vaccination in identical twins appeared partly convergent and partly personalized. The study precisely tracked vaccine-responding T cell clones in identical twins.

The receptor chain draws on TRBV5-5 and TRBJ2-3, with a weak D call of TRBD2 (6 bases match). The sequenced sample consisted of PBMCs. The receptor comes from a woman under 30 in good health. The DNA sequence is TGTGCCAGCAGCCTACCTTGGAGCGGGAGCACAGATACGCAGTATTTT. Its amino acids are CASSLPWSGSTDTQYF.